The T cell receptor (beta chain) described here comes from a study of blood T cell repertoires in COVID-19. Across the study: Donors in the United States, Italy and Spain gave samples during acute or convalescent COVID-19.

This clone was detected only once. Source study methods: From reference gene primer amplification, estimates of nucleated cell counts were derived. Measured with immunoSEQ multiplex PCR; TCRdb has only the in-frame clones, and not every one. Clone size and V and J calls were adopted from that table, with D and trimming inferred from the DNA. There are about 110,000 clones in the sample; about three quarters occur only once, and roughly 17% lies in the top ten. The CDR3 is 13 amino acids. Trimming shortened V by 7 bases and J by 4 bases, and 14 bases separated the two germline ends. The germline V gene encodes CDR1 SGHTA and CDR2 FQGNSA.

This sequence joins TRBV7-2 and TRBJ2-7; unclear D gene. The sample taken for sequencing was peripheral blood. This receptor was obtained from an elderly woman with active or convalescent COVID-19. The CDR3 bases are TGTGCCAGCATCCCCCCCGGGTTTTACGAGCAGTACTTC. Encoded protein: CASIPPGFYEQYF.